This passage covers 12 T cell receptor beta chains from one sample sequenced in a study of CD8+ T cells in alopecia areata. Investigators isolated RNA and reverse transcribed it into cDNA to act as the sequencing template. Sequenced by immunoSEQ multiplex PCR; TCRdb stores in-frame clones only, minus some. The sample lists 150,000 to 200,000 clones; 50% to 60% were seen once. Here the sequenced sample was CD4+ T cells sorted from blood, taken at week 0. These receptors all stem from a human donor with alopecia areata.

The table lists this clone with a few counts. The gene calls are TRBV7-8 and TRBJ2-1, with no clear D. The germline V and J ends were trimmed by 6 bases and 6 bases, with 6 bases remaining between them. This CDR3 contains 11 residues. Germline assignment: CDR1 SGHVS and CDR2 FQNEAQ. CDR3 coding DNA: TGTGCCAGCAGGGGAAGCAATGAGCAGTTCTTC. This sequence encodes CASRGSNEQFF.

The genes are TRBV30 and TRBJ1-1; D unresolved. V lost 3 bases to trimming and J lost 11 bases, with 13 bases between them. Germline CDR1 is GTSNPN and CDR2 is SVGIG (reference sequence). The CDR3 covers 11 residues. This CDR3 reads CAWRQVVLAFF. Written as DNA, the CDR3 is TGTGCCTGGAGGCAGGTAGTTTTGGCTTTCTTT.

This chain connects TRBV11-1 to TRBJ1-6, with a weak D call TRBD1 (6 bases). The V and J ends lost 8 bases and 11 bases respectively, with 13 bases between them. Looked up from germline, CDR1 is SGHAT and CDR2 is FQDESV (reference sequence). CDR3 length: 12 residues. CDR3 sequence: CASSPAGAPLHF. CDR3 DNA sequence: TGTGCCAGCTCTCCTGCAGGGGCACCCCTCCACTTT.

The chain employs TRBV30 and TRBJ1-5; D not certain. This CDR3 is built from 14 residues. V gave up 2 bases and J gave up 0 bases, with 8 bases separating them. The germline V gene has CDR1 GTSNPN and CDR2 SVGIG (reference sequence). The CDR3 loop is CAWSPGGSNQPQHF. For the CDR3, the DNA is TGTGCCTGGAGTCCGGGTGGTAGCAATCAGCCCCAGCATTTT.

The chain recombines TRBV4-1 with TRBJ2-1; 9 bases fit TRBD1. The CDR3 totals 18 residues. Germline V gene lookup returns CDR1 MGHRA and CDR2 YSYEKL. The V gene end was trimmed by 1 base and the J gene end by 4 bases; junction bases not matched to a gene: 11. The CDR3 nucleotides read TGCGCCAGCAGCCAAGTCCTATCCCGACAGGGGGAATACAATGAGCAGTTCTTC. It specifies CASSQVLSRQGEYNEQFF.

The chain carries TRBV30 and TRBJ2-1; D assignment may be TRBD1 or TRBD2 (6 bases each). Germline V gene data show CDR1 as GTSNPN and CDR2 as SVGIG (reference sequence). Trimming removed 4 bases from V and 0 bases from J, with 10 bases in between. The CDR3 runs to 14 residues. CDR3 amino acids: CAWKGGISYNEQFF. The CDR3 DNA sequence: TGTGCCTGGAAGGGGGGAATCTCCTACAATGAGCAGTTCTTC.

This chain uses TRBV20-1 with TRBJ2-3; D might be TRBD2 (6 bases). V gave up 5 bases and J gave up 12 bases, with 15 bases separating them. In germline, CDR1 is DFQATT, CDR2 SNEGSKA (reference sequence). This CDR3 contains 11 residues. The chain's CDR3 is CSAGVGLSQYF. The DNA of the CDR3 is TGCAGTGCTGGGGTGGGACTCTCTCAGTATTTT.

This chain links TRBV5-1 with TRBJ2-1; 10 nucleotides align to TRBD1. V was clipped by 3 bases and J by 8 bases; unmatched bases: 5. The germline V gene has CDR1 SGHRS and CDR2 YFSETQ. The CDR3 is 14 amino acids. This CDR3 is CASSYSGTGDEQFF. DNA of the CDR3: TGCGCCAGCAGCTACTCCGGGACAGGGGATGAGCAGTTCTTC.

DNA for the CDR3: TGCGCCAGCAGCCAAACACTACCTGGAACCGGGGAGCTGTTTTTT. It translates to CASSQTLPGTGELFF. The rearrangement joins TRBV4-1 to TRBJ2-2; D call uncertain. The CDR3 consists of 15 residues. Germline lookup yields CDR1 MGHRA and CDR2 YSYEKL. V was cut by 2 bases and J by 5 bases, with 12 bases left in between.

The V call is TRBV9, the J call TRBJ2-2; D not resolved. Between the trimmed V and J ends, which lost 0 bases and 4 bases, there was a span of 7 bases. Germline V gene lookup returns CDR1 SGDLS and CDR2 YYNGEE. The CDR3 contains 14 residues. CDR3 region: CASSVVGFTGELFF. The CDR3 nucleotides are TGTGCCAGCAGCGTAGTAGGGTTCACCGGGGAGCTGTTTTTT.

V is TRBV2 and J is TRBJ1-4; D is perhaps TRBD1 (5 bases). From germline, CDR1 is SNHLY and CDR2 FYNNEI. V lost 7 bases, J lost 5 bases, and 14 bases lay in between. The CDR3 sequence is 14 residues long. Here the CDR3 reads CASTVQDVNEKLFF. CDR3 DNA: TGTGCCAGCACCGTACAGGACGTGAATGAAAAACTGTTTTTT.

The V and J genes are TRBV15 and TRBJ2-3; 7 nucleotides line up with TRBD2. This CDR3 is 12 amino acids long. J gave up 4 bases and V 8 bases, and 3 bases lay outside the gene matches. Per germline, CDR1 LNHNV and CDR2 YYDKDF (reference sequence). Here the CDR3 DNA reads TGTGCCACCTCGGGGGGAGCAGATACGCAGTATTTT. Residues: CATSGGADTQYF.